Listed below are T cell receptor beta chains from one sample, sequenced in a study of blood T cell repertoires in COVID-19. Repertoires were generated with immunoSEQ multiplex PCR, while TCRdb's copy carries only in-frame clones and drops some. The sample has more than 200,000 clones, about nine tenths seen once; the top ten hold less than 3.5%. The source material was peripheral blood. Source of these receptors: a woman aged 60-75 years with acute or convalescent COVID-19. Both conserved end residues are part of each CDR3. The order of the fields is J gene, V gene, D gene, clone size, CDR3 DNA, CDR3 protein. A D gene is named only where the DNA matches it firmly. The size field is filled for only some rows; it gives once, few, many or a size class.

TRBJ2-7 | TRBV27 | NA | NA | TGTGCCAGCAGTTTCAGCGGCAGCTCCTACGAGCAGTACTTC | CASSFSGSSYEQYF
TRBJ2-1 | TRBV27 | NA | NA | TGTGCCAGCAGTCCCTGGGGCGGGGTGGTTTACAATGAGCAGTTCTTC | CASSPWGGVVYNEQFF
TRBJ1-2 | TRBV6-1 | NA | NA | TGTGCCAGCAGTGTATCACAGGGATCGGACTTTTGGGGCTACACCTTC | CASSVSQGSDFWGYTF
TRBJ2-5 | TRBV30 | TRBD1 | NA | TGTGCCTGGGGACAGGGGAGGGGGGAGACCCAGTACTTC | CAWGQGRGETQYF
TRBJ2-7 | TRBV9 | NA | NA | TGTGCCAGCAGCCAATGGACCGGCGGAGGAGGTGAGCAGTACTTC | CASSQWTGGGGEQYF
TRBJ2-7 | TRBV6-2/TRBV6-3 | TRBD1 | few | TGTGCCAGCAGTTACGGGGGACAGTCTGGCTACGAGCAGTACTTC | CASSYGGQSGYEQYF
TRBJ1-4 | TRBV14 | NA | NA | TGTGCCAGCAGCCGACTCAGGGGTAGAGAAAAACTGTTTTTT | CASSRLRGREKLFF
TRBJ2-3 | TRBV7-3 | TRBD2 | NA | TGTGCCAGCAGCTTACAAGCGGGGCACACAGATACGCAGTATTTT | CASSLQAGHTDTQYF
TRBJ2-7 | TRBV5-1 | NA | few | TGCGCCAGCAGCTTGGCCGGCGTGGCGGGCGAGCAGTACTTC | CASSLAGVAGEQYF
TRBJ1-2 | TRBV7-9 | NA | NA | TGTGCCAGCAGCTCGCCTGACAGTCCCTATGGCTACACCTTC | CASSSPDSPYGYTF